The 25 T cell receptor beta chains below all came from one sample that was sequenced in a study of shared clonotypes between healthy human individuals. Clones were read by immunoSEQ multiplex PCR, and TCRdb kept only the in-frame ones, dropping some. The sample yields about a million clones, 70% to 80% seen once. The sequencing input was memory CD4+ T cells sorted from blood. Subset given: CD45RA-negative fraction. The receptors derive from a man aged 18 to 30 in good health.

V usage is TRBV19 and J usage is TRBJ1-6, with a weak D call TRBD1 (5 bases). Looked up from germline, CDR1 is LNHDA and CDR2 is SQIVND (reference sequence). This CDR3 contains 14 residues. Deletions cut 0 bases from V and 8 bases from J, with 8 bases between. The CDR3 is CASSIDGGDSPLHF. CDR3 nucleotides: TGTGCCAGTAGTATAGATGGGGGGGATTCACCCCTCCACTTT.

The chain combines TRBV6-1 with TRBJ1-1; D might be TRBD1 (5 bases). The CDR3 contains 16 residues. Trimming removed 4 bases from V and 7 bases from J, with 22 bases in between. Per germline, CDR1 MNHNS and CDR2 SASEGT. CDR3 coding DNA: TGTGCCAGCAGTGGCCACCCGAGACCGGGACGGGTTGAAGCTTTCTTT. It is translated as CASSGHPRPGRVEAFF.

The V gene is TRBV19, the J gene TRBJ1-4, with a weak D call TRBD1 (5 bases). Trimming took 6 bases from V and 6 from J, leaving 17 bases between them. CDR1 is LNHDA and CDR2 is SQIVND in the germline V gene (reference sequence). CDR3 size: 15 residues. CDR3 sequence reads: CASRKWGTGDEKLFF. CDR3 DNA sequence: TGTGCCAGTAGGAAATGGGGGACCGGGGATGAAAAACTGTTTTTT.

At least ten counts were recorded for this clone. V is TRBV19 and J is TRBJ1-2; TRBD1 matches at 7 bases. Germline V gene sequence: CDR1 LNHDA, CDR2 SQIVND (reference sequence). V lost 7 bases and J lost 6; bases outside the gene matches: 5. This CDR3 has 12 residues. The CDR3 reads CASMGDSDGYTF. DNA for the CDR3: TGTGCCAGTATGGGGGACAGCGATGGCTACACCTTC. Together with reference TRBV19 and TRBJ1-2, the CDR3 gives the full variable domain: DGGITQSPKYLFRKEGQNVTLSCEQNLNHDAMYWYRQDPGQGLRLIYYSQIVNDFQKGDIAEGYSVSREKKESFPLTVTSAQKNPTAFYLCASMGDSDGYTFGSGTRLTVV.

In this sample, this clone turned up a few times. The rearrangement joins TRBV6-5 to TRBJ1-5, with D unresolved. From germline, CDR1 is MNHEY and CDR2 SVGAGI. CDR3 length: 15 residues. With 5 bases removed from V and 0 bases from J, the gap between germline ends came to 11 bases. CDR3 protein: CASSKGDSSNQPQHF. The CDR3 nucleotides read TGTGCCAGCAGTAAAGGAGATAGTAGCAATCAGCCCCAGCATTTT.

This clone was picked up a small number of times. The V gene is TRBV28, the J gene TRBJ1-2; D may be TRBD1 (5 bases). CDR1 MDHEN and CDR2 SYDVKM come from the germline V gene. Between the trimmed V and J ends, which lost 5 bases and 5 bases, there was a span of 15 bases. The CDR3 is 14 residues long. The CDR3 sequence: CASSPLAKGYGYTF. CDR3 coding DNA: TGTGCCAGCAGTCCTCTCGCTAAGGGGTATGGCTACACCTTC.

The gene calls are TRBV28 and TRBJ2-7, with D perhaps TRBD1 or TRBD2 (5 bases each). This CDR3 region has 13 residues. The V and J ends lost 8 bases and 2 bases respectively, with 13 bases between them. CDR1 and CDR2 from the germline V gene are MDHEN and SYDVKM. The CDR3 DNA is TGTGCCAGCGGGACGGTGGGGACCTACGAGCAGTACTTC. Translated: CASGTVGTYEQYF.

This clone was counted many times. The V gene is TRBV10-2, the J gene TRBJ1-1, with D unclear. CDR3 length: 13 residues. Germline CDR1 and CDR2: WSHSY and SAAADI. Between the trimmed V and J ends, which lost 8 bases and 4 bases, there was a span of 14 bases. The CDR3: CASSSPGSTEAFF. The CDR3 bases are TGCGCCAGCTCTTCTCCCGGGAGCACTGAAGCTTTCTTT.

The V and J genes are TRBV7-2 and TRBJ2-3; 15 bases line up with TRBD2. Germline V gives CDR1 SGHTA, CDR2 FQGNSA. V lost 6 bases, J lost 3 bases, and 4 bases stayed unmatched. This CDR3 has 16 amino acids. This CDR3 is CASRRTSGRGTDTQYF. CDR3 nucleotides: TGTGCCAGCAGGCGGACTAGCGGGAGGGGGACAGATACGCAGTATTTT.

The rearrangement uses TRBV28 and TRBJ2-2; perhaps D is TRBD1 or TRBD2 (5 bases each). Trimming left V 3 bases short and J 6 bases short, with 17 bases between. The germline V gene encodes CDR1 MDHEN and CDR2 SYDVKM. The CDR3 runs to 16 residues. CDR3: CASSFPLGVPSGELFF. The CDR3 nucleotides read TGTGCCAGCAGTTTCCCTTTGGGGGTACCTTCCGGGGAGCTGTTTTTT.

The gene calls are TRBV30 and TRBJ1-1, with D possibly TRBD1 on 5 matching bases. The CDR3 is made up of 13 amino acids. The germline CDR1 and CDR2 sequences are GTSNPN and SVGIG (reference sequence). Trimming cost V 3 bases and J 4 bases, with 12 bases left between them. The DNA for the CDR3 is TGTGCCTGGAGGTGGAAGGGGAGCACTGAAGCTTTCTTT. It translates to CAWRWKGSTEAFF.

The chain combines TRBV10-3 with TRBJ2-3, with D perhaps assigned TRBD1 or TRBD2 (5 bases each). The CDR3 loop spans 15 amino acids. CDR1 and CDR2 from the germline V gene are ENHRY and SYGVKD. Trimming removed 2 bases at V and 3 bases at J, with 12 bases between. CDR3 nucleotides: TGTGCCATCAGTGAGGAGGGGAGTCAGACAGATACGCAGTATTTT. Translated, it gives CAISEEGSQTDTQYF.

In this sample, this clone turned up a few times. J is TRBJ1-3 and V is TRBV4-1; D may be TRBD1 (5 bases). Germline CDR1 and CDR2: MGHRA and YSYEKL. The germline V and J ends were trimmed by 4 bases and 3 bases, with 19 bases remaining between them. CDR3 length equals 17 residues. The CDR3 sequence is CASSLSPGGRGGNTIYF. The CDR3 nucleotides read TGCGCCAGCAGCCTCTCCCCTGGGGGTCGGGGTGGAAACACCATATATTTT.

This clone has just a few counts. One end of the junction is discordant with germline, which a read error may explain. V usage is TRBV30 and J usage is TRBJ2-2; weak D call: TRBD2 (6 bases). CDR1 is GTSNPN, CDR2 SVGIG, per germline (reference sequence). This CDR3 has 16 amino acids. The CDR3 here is CAWRKTGTSNTGELFF. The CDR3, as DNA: TGCGCTTGGAGAAAAACCGGGACTTCGAACACCGGGGAGCTGTTTTTT.

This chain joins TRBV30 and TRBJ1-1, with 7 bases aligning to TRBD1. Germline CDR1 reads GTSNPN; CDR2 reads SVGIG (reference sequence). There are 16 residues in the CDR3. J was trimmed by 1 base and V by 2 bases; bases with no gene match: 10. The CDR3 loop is CAWSLAGTVKNTEAFF. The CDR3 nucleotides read TGTGCCTGGAGTCTGGCCGGGACAGTGAAGAACACTGAAGCTTTCTTT.

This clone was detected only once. The CDR3 spells CASSGGQGAGYTF. CDR3 coding DNA: TGTGCCAGCAGCGGGGGACAGGGCGCTGGCTACACCTTC. V usage is TRBV7-2 and J usage is TRBJ1-2, with 9 bases aligning to TRBD1. CDR1 is SGHTA and CDR2 is FQGNSA in the germline V gene. The trim removed 5 bases at V and 7 bases at J, leaving 5 bases unmatched. This CDR3 comprises 13 residues.

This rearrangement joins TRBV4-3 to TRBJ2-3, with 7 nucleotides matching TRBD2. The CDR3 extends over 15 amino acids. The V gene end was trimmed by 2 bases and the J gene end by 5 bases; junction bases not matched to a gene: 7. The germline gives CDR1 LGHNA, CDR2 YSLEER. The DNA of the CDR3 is TGCGCCAGCAGCCAAAGCGGGGCCTACGGAGATACGCAGTATTTT. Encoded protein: CASSQSGAYGDTQYF.

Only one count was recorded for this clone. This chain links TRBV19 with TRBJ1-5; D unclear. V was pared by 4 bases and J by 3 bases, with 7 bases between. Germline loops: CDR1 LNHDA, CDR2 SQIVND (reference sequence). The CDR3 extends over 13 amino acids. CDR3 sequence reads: CASSTSVNQPQHF. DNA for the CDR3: TGTGCCAGTAGTACCAGCGTCAATCAGCCCCAGCATTTT.

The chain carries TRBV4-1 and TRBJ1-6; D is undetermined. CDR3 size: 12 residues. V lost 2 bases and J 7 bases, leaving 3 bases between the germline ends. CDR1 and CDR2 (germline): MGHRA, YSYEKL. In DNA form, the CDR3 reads TGCGCCAGCAGCCAATCAAATTCACCCCTCCACTTT. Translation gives CASSQSNSPLHF.

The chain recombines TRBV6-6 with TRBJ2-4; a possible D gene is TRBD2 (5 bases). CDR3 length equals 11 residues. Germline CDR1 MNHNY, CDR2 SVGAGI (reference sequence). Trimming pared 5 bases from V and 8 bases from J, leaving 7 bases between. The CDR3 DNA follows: TGTGCCAGCAGTATCGGGGACATTCAGTACTTC. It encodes CASSIGDIQYF.

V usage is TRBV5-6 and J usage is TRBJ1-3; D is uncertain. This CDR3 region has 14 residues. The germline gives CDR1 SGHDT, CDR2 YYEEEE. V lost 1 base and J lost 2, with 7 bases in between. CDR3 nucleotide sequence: TGTGCCAGCAGCTTGTACGGGGCTGGAAACACCATATATTTT. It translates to CASSLYGAGNTIYF.

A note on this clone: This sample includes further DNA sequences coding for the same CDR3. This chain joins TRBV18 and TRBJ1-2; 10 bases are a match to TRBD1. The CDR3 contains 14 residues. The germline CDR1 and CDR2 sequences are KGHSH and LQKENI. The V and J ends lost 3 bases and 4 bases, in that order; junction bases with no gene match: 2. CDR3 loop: CASSPGQGRYGYTF. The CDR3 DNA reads TGTGCCAGCTCACCGGGACAGGGGCGCTATGGCTACACCTTC. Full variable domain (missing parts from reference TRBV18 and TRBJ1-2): NAGVMQNPRHLVRRRGQEARLRCSPMKGHSHVYWYRQLPEEGLKFMVYLQKENIIDESGMPKERFSAEFPKEGPSILRIQQVVRGDSAAYFCASSPGQGRYGYTFGSGTRLTVV.

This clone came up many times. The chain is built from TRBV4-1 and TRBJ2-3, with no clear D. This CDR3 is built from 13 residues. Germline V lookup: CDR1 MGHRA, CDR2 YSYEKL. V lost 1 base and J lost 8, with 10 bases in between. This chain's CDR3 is CASSQASPSTQYF. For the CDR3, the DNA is TGCGCCAGCAGCCAAGCCTCGCCGAGTACGCAGTATTTT.

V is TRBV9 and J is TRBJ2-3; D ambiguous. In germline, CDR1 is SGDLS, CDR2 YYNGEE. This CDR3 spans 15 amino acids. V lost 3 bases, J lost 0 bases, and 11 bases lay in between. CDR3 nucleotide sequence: TGTGCCAGCAGCGCCCATATGACTAGCACAGATACGCAGTATTTT. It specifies CASSAHMTSTDTQYF.

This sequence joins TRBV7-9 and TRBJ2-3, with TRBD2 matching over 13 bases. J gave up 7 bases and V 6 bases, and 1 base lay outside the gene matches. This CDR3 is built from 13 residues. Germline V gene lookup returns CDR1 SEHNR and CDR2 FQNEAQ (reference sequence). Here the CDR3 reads CASRTSGRNTQYF. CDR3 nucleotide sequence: TGTGCCAGCAGGACTAGCGGGAGGAATACGCAGTATTTT.